The clone carrying this TCR beta chain occurred a few times. The antigen is undetermined. The whole isolated RNA underwent reverse transcription, so sequencing captured expressed TCRB transcripts. Sequencing used immunoSEQ multiplex PCR; TCRdb keeps in-frame clones, though not all of them. The repertoire holds hundreds of thousands of clones, about 14% seen once, with less than 0.04% in the top ten. This record comes from a study of beta chain features in type 1 diabetes. Whole-study findings and limits: Across patients, naive, central memory and Treg TCRB repertoires exhibited apparently greater similarity than was observed across healthy donors. Reads derived from cDNA could over-represent cells showing high TCR expression. There were fewer insertions and more deletions at the VDJ junctions of type 1 diabetes patients. Researchers report that Type 1 diabetes patients had moderately but significantly shorter TCRB CDR3s across all four CD4+ subsets.

V was clipped by 0 bases and J by 0 bases, with 12 bases between them. Per germline, CDR1 SGHNT and CDR2 YYREEE (reference sequence). The CDR3 length is 16 residues. This TCR was sampled from a man aged 18 to 35 with type 1 diabetes. The J gene is TRBJ1-2, the V gene TRBV5-4; unclear D gene. Sequencing used naive CD4+ T cells from blood. The chain's CDR3 is CASSLVSAGPNYGYTF. CDR3 nucleotides: TGTGCCAGCAGCTTGGTATCGGCAGGCCCTAACTATGGCTACACCTTC.